A single sample gave rise to the 24 T cell receptor beta chains below, sequenced in a study of response to subunit inactivated influenza vaccine. A single record per CDR3 protein comes from TCRdb applying MiXCR to the RT-PCR reads. The sample includes 590,000 or so distinct CDR3 sequences, approximately 14% of them seen just once. The sample was PBMCs from blood, taken 14 to 15 days before vaccination. These receptors originate from a middle-aged man who received an inactivated influenza vaccine.

This clonotype was counted a few times. This sequence joins TRBV5-1 and TRBJ2-7, with D tentatively TRBD1 (6 bases). The CDR3 extends over 15 amino acids. Trimming removed 0 bases from V and 2 bases from J, with 12 bases in between. Germline values: CDR1 SGHRS, CDR2 YFSETQ. CDR3 loop: CASSLGYREPYEQYF. The DNA for the CDR3 is TGCGCCAGCAGCTTGGGGTACAGGGAACCCTACGAGCAGTACTTC.

This clonotype was counted at least ten times. J is TRBJ2-3 and V is TRBV4-2, with 8 bases identical to TRBD1. Germline CDR1 is LGHNA and CDR2 is YNFKEQ. The CDR3 is 16 amino acids. V lost 4 bases, J lost 3 bases, and 9 bases stayed unmatched. CDR3 in DNA: TGTGCCAGCAGCCGAGGACAGGGTTTAGAAACAGATACGCAGTATTTT. Its translation: CASSRGQGLETDTQYF.

This clonotype was seen more than once but under ten times. The V call is TRBV5-1, the J call TRBJ2-2, with TRBD1 matching 8 bases. With V trimmed by 0 bases and J by 5 bases, 6 bases remained unmatched. The CDR3 runs 16 residues. CDR1 is SGHRS and CDR2 is YFSETQ in the germline V gene. CDR3 residues: CASSLAAGGRTGELFF. The DNA for the CDR3 is TGCGCCAGCAGCTTGGCGGCAGGGGGCCGGACCGGGGAGCTGTTTTTT.

This clonotype was seen a handful of times. The V gene is TRBV20-1, the J gene TRBJ2-3; TRBD2 matches 9 bases. Germline assignment: CDR1 DFQATT and CDR2 SNEGSKA (reference sequence). With V trimmed by 4 bases and J by 5 bases, 7 bases remained unmatched. This CDR3 has 14 residues. The chain's CDR3 is CSAMVAGAGDTQYF. Written as DNA, the CDR3 is TGCAGTGCTATGGTAGCGGGAGCAGGAGATACGCAGTATTTT.

This chain links TRBV7-2 with TRBJ2-1; D may be TRBD2 (6 bases). The V and J ends lost 5 bases and 1 base respectively, with 15 bases between them. Germline V gene lookup returns CDR1 SGHTA and CDR2 FQGNSA. This CDR3 has 16 residues. The DNA of the CDR3 is TGTGCCAGCAGCCCCTCCCTAGCGAGTTCCTACAATGAGCAGTTCTTC. It codes for CASSPSLASSYNEQFF.

This clonotype was observed a handful of times. This chain connects TRBV28 to TRBJ2-7, with D perhaps matching TRBD2 (7 bases). The germline CDR1 and CDR2 sequences are MDHEN and SYDVKM. V lost 2 bases and J 6 bases, leaving 14 bases between the germline ends. The length of the CDR3 is 14 residues. This chain's CDR3 is CASSLGAGAIEQYF. The DNA for the CDR3 is TGTGCCAGCAGTTTAGGGGCGGGGGCGATCGAGCAGTACTTC. Based on the CDR3 plus reference TRBV28 and TRBJ2-7, the full variable domain is DVKVTQSSRYLVKRTGEKVFLECVQDMDHENMFWYRQDPGLGLRLIYFSYDVKMKEKGDIPEGYSVSREKKERFSLILESASTNQTSMYLCASSLGAGAIEQYFGPGTRLTVT.

The chain links TRBV20-1 to TRBJ2-7; D perhaps matches TRBD1 (6 bases). Germline CDR1 is DFQATT and CDR2 is SNEGSKA (reference sequence). The CDR3 covers 14 residues. Trimming shortened V by 0 bases and J by 2 bases, and 11 bases separated the two germline ends. CDR3 in DNA: TGCAGTGCTAGAGATCCCAGACAGGCCTACGAGCAGTACTTC. Protein product: CSARDPRQAYEQYF.

This clonotype was observed at least ten times. The chain combines TRBV12-3 or TRBV12-4 with TRBJ2-1, with TRBD2 matching 9 bases. J was trimmed by 0 bases and V by 5 bases; bases with no gene match: 2. The CDR3 has 15 residues. The CDR3 sequence: CASSQLAGSYNEQFF. The DNA for the CDR3 is TGTGCCAGCAGTCAACTAGCGGGCTCCTACAATGAGCAGTTCTTC.

This chain connects TRBV20-1 to TRBJ1-6; 7 bases are shared with TRBD1. The V gene end was trimmed by 0 bases and the J gene end by 8 bases; junction bases not matched to a gene: 7. This CDR3 comprises 15 residues. CDR1 and CDR2 (germline): DFQATT, SNEGSKA (reference sequence). DNA of the CDR3: TGCAGTGCTAGAGAACCCGGGACAGAGTATTCACCCCTCCACTTT. Translating it yields CSAREPGTEYSPLHF.

This clonotype has only a few counts. The chain combines TRBV12-3 or TRBV12-4 with TRBJ1-2; D is uncertain. V was shortened by 5 bases and J by 2 bases, with 9 bases between the two germline ends. The CDR3 length is 13 residues. CDR3 DNA: TGTGCCAGCAGTCGGCTGGGCAACTATGGCTACACCTTC. As protein: CASSRLGNYGYTF.

J is TRBJ2-2 and V is TRBV27, with 7 bases identical to TRBD1. CDR1 is MNHEY and CDR2 is SMNVEV in the germline V gene (reference sequence). CDR3 size: 17 residues. V dropped 1 base and J dropped 6; count of bases not matched to a gene: 11. The CDR3 here is CASSLLNRGPWAGELFF. The CDR3, as DNA: TGTGCCAGCAGTTTATTAAACAGGGGCCCTTGGGCCGGGGAGCTGTTTTTT.

The chain is built from TRBV29-1 and TRBJ1-1; weak D call: TRBD1 (6 bases). This CDR3 spans 14 amino acids. Between the trimmed V and J ends, which lost 7 bases and 4 bases, there was a span of 19 bases. Per germline, CDR1 SQVTM and CDR2 ANQGSEA. CDR3 bases: TGCAGCGCTACAAGGGGGAGGGGAATCACTGAAGCTTTCTTT. Its translation is CSATRGRGITEAFF.

This chain uses TRBV28 with TRBJ1-1; 8 bases match TRBD1. In germline, CDR1 is MDHEN, CDR2 SYDVKM. The ends lost 5 bases at V and 7 bases at J; junction bases unmatched: 12. The CDR3 covers 15 residues. Written as DNA, the CDR3 is TGTGCCAGCAGTACCAGGGGGCGCTTGGCTTTTGAAGCTTTCTTT. Translated, it gives CASSTRGRLAFEAFF.

This chain joins TRBV4-2 and TRBJ2-6, with D possibly matching TRBD2 (5 bases). The CDR3 is 15 amino acids. Germline V gene data show CDR1 as LGHNA and CDR2 as YNFKEQ. With 4 bases removed from V and 2 bases from J, the gap between germline ends came to 9 bases. CDR3 coding DNA: TGTGCCAGCAGCCCCGAGAGGGCTGGGGCCAACGTCCTGACTTTC. It codes for CASSPERAGANVLTF.

The chain carries TRBV7-2 and TRBJ2-1; the D gene could be TRBD1 or TRBD2 (5 bases each). Deletions cut 5 bases from V and 6 bases from J, with 23 bases between. The CDR3 sequence is 17 residues long. In germline, CDR1 is SGHTA, CDR2 FQGNSA. For the CDR3, the DNA is TGTGCCAGCAGCCAATCTACCGGGACCCACCGCCGCAATGAGCAGTTCTTC. This encodes CASSQSTGTHRRNEQFF.

This clonotype was counted many times. J is TRBJ2-2 and V is TRBV5-1; a weak D match, TRBD1 (6 bases). The V end was cut by 4 bases, the J end by 7 bases, with 17 bases between. The CDR3 loop spans 15 amino acids. CDR1 and CDR2 from the germline V gene are SGHRS and YFSETQ. The CDR3 protein is CASSRPQQGYGELFF. The DNA for the CDR3 is TGCGCCAGCAGCCGACCGCAACAGGGTTACGGGGAGCTGTTTTTT.

V gene TRBV7-2 combines with J gene TRBJ2-3; D might be TRBD2 (5 bases). This CDR3 has 13 amino acids. V lost 10 bases and J 3 bases, leaving 14 bases between the germline ends. CDR1 and CDR2 (germline): SGHTA, FQGNSA. Written as DNA, the CDR3 is TGTGCCACCGGGGTTGAAGGGACAGATACGCAGTATTTT. Amino acids: CATGVEGTDTQYF.

The rearrangement uses TRBV7-9 and TRBJ1-6; D possibly corresponds to TRBD1 (6 bases). Deletions cut 5 bases from V and 10 bases from J, with 9 bases between. The CDR3 has 12 residues. Per germline, CDR1 SEHNR and CDR2 FQNEAQ (reference sequence). The CDR3 nucleotides are TGTGCCAGCAGCCAAAGGGGGTCACCCCTCCACTTT. It translates to CASSQRGSPLHF.

This clonotype showed up many times. The rearrangement uses TRBV10-3 and TRBJ2-7; no firm D call. The V and J ends lost 5 bases and 4 bases respectively, with 6 bases between them. Germline V CDR1 and CDR2: ENHRY, SYGVKD. The CDR3 is made up of 11 amino acids. The CDR3 bases are TGTGCCATCAGTCCCGGTTACGAGCAGTACTTC. Amino acid sequence: CAISPGYEQYF.

V usage is TRBV20-1 and J usage is TRBJ2-5; D gene uncertain. V was clipped by 7 bases and J by 5 bases, with 20 bases between them. Germline V lookup: CDR1 DFQATT, CDR2 SNEGSKA (reference sequence). CDR3 length: 14 residues. CDR3 residues: CSVYSSSLGETQYF. The CDR3 nucleotides read TGCAGTGTTTATAGCAGCTCGCTCGGGGAGACCCAGTACTTC.

The V and J genes are TRBV28 and TRBJ2-7; a weak D match, TRBD2 (6 bases). Per germline, CDR1 MDHEN and CDR2 SYDVKM. The ends were cut back, 2 bases at V and 7 bases at J, with 21 bases in the middle. The length of the CDR3 is 16 residues. The CDR3 loop reads CASSLLQSGRTSEQYF. The DNA for the CDR3 is TGTGCCAGCAGTTTACTCCAATCCGGGAGAACTAGTGAGCAGTACTTC.

The chain links TRBV20-1 to TRBJ1-1; 8 nucleotides line up with TRBD1. V shed 6 bases, J shed 0 bases, and the junction held 9 bases outside the gene matches. From germline, CDR1 is DFQATT and CDR2 SNEGSKA (reference sequence). The CDR3 consists of 15 residues. DNA for the CDR3: TGCAGTGCCAAGAGGACAGGGAGCATGAACACTGAAGCTTTCTTT. Residues: CSAKRTGSMNTEAFF.

The rearrangement links TRBV7-9 to TRBJ2-1, with 8 positions matching TRBD2. Looked up from germline, CDR1 is SEHNR and CDR2 is FQNEAQ (reference sequence). The CDR3 spans 15 residues. V lost 2 bases and J lost 8; bases outside the gene matches: 8. DNA of the CDR3: TGTGCCAGCAGCTTATGGGCGGGAGGAGGCGATGAGCAGTTCTTC. Encoded protein: CASSLWAGGGDEQFF. Variable domain in full (rest from reference TRBV7-9 and TRBJ2-1): DTGVSQNPRHKITKRGQNVTFRCDPISEHNRLYWYRQTLGQGPEFLTYFQNEAQLEKSRLLSDRFSAERPKGSFSTLEIQRTEQGDSAMYLCASSLWAGGGDEQFFGPGTRLTVL.

This clonotype was seen more than once but under ten times. The chain links TRBV5-1 to TRBJ2-3; 10 bases line up with TRBD2. V was pared by 1 base and J by 0 bases, with 5 bases of the junction left unmatched. Germline V gene lookup returns CDR1 SGHRS and CDR2 YFSETQ. The CDR3 loop spans 17 amino acids. In nucleotides, the CDR3 is TGCGCCAGCAGCTTGCGAAGCGGGGGGGCGAGCACAGATACGCAGTATTTT. The encoded protein is CASSLRSGGASTDTQYF.